The rows below give T cell receptor beta chains drawn from one sample of a study of T cell repertoires in cytomegalovirus infection. From the reads, TCRdb called clonotypes with MiXCR, one entry per CDR3 protein. There are hundreds of thousands of distinct CDR3 sequences in the sample; around a third occur only once, and over 15% lies in the top ten. No antigen has been assigned to these receptors. The sample in question was cultured PBMCs, obtained from culture after CMV antigen stimulation. The receptors come from a human donor in good health (CMV status not recorded). Some clones in this sample may be carry-over from other donors' samples. CDR3s include the opening cysteine and the closing phenylalanine or tryptophan. A D gene is named only where the DNA matches it firmly. A row's size may be missing; if present it is once, few, many or a size class.

V	J	D	size	DNA	CDR3
TRBV10-3	TRBJ2-7	NA	NA	TGTGCCATCAGTGAGTCGGAGATCAGGGGAATCTCCTCCTACGAGCAGTACTTC	CAISESEIRGISSYEQYF
TRBV11-2	TRBJ1-4	NA	few	TGTGCCAGCAGCTTAGAATATGATGAAAAACTGTTTTTT	CASSLEYDEKLFF
TRBV7-8	TRBJ1-2	TRBD1	many	TGTGCCAGCAGGACGGCCGGGAGCAACAGGGGTGGCTACACCTTC	CASRTAGSNRGGYTF
TRBV19	TRBJ2-1	TRBD1	NA	TGTGCCAGTAGTAGACAGGGGGTAAGCAATGAGCAGTTCTTC	CASSRQGVSNEQFF
TRBV7-8	TRBJ1-1	TRBD1	few	TGTGCCAGCAGCCCCGAGCCGACAGGGCAGGAAGCTTTCTTT	CASSPEPTGQEAFF
TRBV7-9	TRBJ1-1	NA	NA	TGTGCCAGCAGCTTATTTCTGGTGCAGTCTCAAGCTTTCTTT	CASSLFLVQSQAFF
TRBV18	TRBJ1-2	TRBD1	NA	TGTGCCAGCTCACCAACGGGGACAGCTGACTATGGCTACACCTTC	CASSPTGTADYGYTF
TRBV7-9	TRBJ1-6	NA	few	TGTGCCAGAGAAAAGGACAGCTCCTATAATTCACCCCTCCACTTT	CAREKDSSYNSPLHF
TRBV29-1	TRBJ1-2	TRBD1	NA	TGCAGCGGGACGGACAGGTCAGATGGCTACACCTTC	CSGTDRSDGYTF
TRBV7-8	TRBJ2-3	TRBD1	few	TGTGCCAGCAGCTTAGTCCAGGGGGCGTTTGGGGCAGATACGCAGTATTTT	CASSLVQGAFGADTQYF
TRBV7-2	TRBJ2-3	NA	many	TGTGCCAGCAGCGCGGCCCTAGCGTCCCCCCCAGATACGCAGTATTTT	CASSAALASPPDTQYF
TRBV12-5	TRBJ1-5	NA	once	TGTGCTAGTGGTTTGGGGGGGCGGGGGGGGCCCCAGCATTTT	CASGLGGRGGPQHF
TRBV20-1	TRBJ2-3	NA	NA	TGCAGTGCTAGGGGGGCAGTAGATACGCAGTATTTT	CSARGAVDTQYF
TRBV7-2	TRBJ2-7	NA	NA	TGTGCCAGCAGCCCCGGGTCCCCCACGTACGAGCAGTACTTC	CASSPGSPTYEQYF
TRBV5-6	TRBJ1-2	NA	NA	TGTGCCAGCAGCTCCGCAGGCAGGAACTATGGCTACACCTTC	CASSSAGRNYGYTF
TRBV7-9	TRBJ2-1	TRBD2	few	TGTGCCAGCAGCCTAGCGGTGGAAGACAATGAGCAGTTCTTC	CASSLAVEDNEQFF
TRBV7-2	TRBJ2-3	TRBD2	many	TGTGCCAGCTGCATGGCGGGAGCTGCAGATACGCAGTATTTT	CASCMAGAADTQYF
TRBV5-1	TRBJ2-7	TRBD2	few	TGCGCCAGCAGCACGGGACTAGCCTACGAGCAGTACTTC	CASSTGLAYEQYF
TRBV11-3	TRBJ2-1	TRBD2	few	TGTGCCAGCAGCTACCAGCGGGGCAACAATGAGCAGTTCTTC	CASSYQRGNNEQFF
TRBV11-2	TRBJ2-7	NA	NA	TGTGCCAGCAGCGTCCTAGGGGGAGGGAACTCCTACGAGCAGTACTTC	CASSVLGGGNSYEQYF
TRBV7-6	TRBJ2-1	TRBD1	few	TGTGCCAGCAGCTCGGACAGGGTGCGCGATGAGCAGTTCTTC	CASSSDRVRDEQFF
TRBV10-3	TRBJ2-7	NA	NA	TGTGCCATCAGTGAATTTGTGGCCCGGCCCACCTACGAGCAGTACTTC	CAISEFVARPTYEQYF
TRBV19	TRBJ2-3	TRBD2	few	TGTGCCAGTAGTCCTCAACGACTAGCGGGCGAACACACAGATACGCAGTATTTT	CASSPQRLAGEHTDTQYF
TRBV15	TRBJ2-5	NA	NA	TGTGCCACCAGCATCCAGGGGGAGGGGACCCAGTACTTC	CATSIQGEGTQYF
TRBV4-1	TRBJ1-5	TRBD1	NA	TGCGCCAGCAGCCAACGCTTCTTACAGGGGACACCCGCCTATAGCAATCAGCCCCAGCATTTT	CASSQRFLQGTPAYSNQPQHF
TRBV10-3	TRBJ2-1	TRBD2	NA	TGTGCCATCAGCCCGACTAGCGGGGTTTCCAATGAGCAGTTCTTC	CAISPTSGVSNEQFF
TRBV7-8	TRBJ2-3	TRBD2	many	TGTGCCAGCAGCTTAGCGGGACTAGCGGGACATAGCACAGATACGCAGTATTTT	CASSLAGLAGHSTDTQYF
TRBV20-1	TRBJ2-3	NA	once	TGCAGTGCTAGAATCGGACCATGGGCAGATACGCAGTATTTT	CSARIGPWADTQYF
TRBV24-1	TRBJ1-1	NA	NA	TGTGCCACCAGTGTGTCTGACACTGAAGCTTTCTTT	CATSVSDTEAFF
TRBV7-9	TRBJ1-2	TRBD1	NA	TGTGCCAGCAGCCCTTCCTCGGGACAGGGTTATGGCTACACCTTC	CASSPSSGQGYGYTF
TRBV7-2	TRBJ2-4	NA	many	TGTGCCAGCAGCTCCCTCAGCGGAAACATTCAGTACTTC	CASSSLSGNIQYF
TRBV7-2	TRBJ2-3	NA	NA	TGTGCCAGCAGCTTAGAGGTAGGGAGCGGACTCACAGATACGCAGTATTTT	CASSLEVGSGLTDTQYF
TRBV7-2	TRBJ2-5	NA	many	TGTGCCAGCAGCTTAGTGACCCGGAGGGAGACCCAGTACTTC	CASSLVTRRETQYF
TRBV7-9	TRBJ2-7	TRBD2	NA	TGTGCCAGCAGCCCACGAGAAGCGGGGGGCCAATCCTACGAGCAGTACTTC	CASSPREAGGQSYEQYF
TRBV6-5	TRBJ1-1	NA	NA	TGTGCCAGCAGTTACTCGGAGGAAACTGAAGCTTTCTTT	CASSYSEETEAFF
TRBV4-3	TRBJ2-3	TRBD1	NA	TGCGCCAGCAGCCAAGAGGTGGACAGGGACGCCCTGCCCACAGATACGCAGTATTTT	CASSQEVDRDALPTDTQYF
TRBV15	TRBJ1-4	NA	few	TGTGCCACCAGCAGAGGTTCGGGGCCCACAACTAATGAAAAACTGTTTTTT	CATSRGSGPTTNEKLFF
TRBV7-6	TRBJ2-4	TRBD2	once	TGTGCCAGCAGCTTACTAGCGGGAGCCAAAAACATTCAGTACTTC	CASSLLAGAKNIQYF
TRBV27	TRBJ2-1	NA	NA	TGTGCCAGCAGTTTAAACCTTCGGGTCGAGCAGTTCTTC	CASSLNLRVEQFF
TRBV29-1	TRBJ2-7	NA	NA	TGCAGCGTTCGGCAGGCGCCCTACGAGCAGTACTTC	CSVRQAPYEQYF
TRBV6-6	TRBJ2-1	NA	NA	TGTGCCAGCAGTGAGAGGCCGGGGGAACATGAGCAGTTCTTC	CASSERPGEHEQFF
TRBV11-2	TRBJ2-1	NA	NA	TGTGCCAGCAGCTTACTAGTAAGTGCACTGGGTTCTACCTACAATGAGCAGTTCTTC	CASSLLVSALGSTYNEQFF
TRBV11-2	TRBJ2-3	TRBD2	NA	TGTGCCAGCAGTCCGGGGGGGTTTACAGATACGCAGTATTTT	CASSPGGFTDTQYF